A selection of T cell receptor beta chains follows, all from one sample in a study of blood T cell repertoires in COVID-19. The repertoire was sequenced with immunoSEQ multiplex PCR; TCRdb's copy has only in-frame clones and lacks some. The table has around 140,000 clones, around 89% seen once. Sequencing used peripheral blood. These TCRs come from a man aged 50-59 years with active or convalescent COVID-19. CDR3s include the opening cysteine and the closing phenylalanine or tryptophan. A D gene is named only where the DNA matches it firmly. Not every row has a clone size; where given, it reads once, few, many or a size class.

D gene: .
clone size: .
V gene: TRBV27
J gene: TRBJ1-1
CDR3 DNA: TGTGCCAGCGGAGGGATGAACACTGAAGCTTTCTTT
CDR3 protein: CASGGMNTEAFF

D gene: TRBD1
clone size: .
V gene: TRBV7-2
J gene: TRBJ2-5
CDR3 DNA: TGTGCCAGCAGCTTAGAATGGGGGACAGGGCACAGGGCCCAGTACTTC
CDR3 protein: CASSLEWGTGHRAQYF

D gene: .
clone size: .
V gene: TRBV9
J gene: TRBJ1-4
CDR3 DNA: TGTGCCAGCAGCGTACAGGGGAATAATGAAAAACTGTTTTTT
CDR3 protein: CASSVQGNNEKLFF

D gene: .
clone size: .
V gene: TRBV11-2
J gene: TRBJ1-2
CDR3 DNA: TGTGCCAGCAGCCGCCCGGGGAAGTATGGCTACACCTTC
CDR3 protein: CASSRPGKYGYTF

D gene: .
clone size: once
V gene: TRBV6-5
J gene: TRBJ2-3
CDR3 DNA: TGTGCCAGCAGTTACCGGACACTGGATACGCAGTATTTT
CDR3 protein: CASSYRTLDTQYF

D gene: .
clone size: .
V gene: TRBV28
J gene: TRBJ2-2
CDR3 DNA: TGTGCCAGCAGCGGTGACACCGGGGAGCTGTTTTTT
CDR3 protein: CASSGDTGELFF

D gene: .
clone size: once
V gene: TRBV5-4
J gene: TRBJ1-1
CDR3 DNA: TGTGCCAGCAGCCCCCGACCGGGCACTGAAGCTTTCTTT
CDR3 protein: CASSPRPGTEAFF

D gene: TRBD1
clone size: .
V gene: TRBV5-1
J gene: TRBJ1-2
CDR3 DNA: TGCGCCAGCAGCTCGGGACAGGGGTATGGCTACACCTTC
CDR3 protein: CASSSGQGYGYTF

D gene: TRBD1
clone size: .
V gene: TRBV5-6
J gene: TRBJ2-1
CDR3 DNA: TGTGCCAGCAGCTCCCAACAGGGGGCTGGTAATGAGCAGTTCTTC
CDR3 protein: CASSSQQGAGNEQFF

D gene: TRBD1
clone size: .
V gene: TRBV3-1/TRBV3-2
J gene: TRBJ2-7
CDR3 DNA: TGTGCCAGCAGCCTAGGGACAGGGCTCCACGAGCAGTACTTC
CDR3 protein: CASSLGTGLHEQYF

D gene: .
clone size: .
V gene: TRBV6-5
J gene: TRBJ1-1
CDR3 DNA: TGTGCCAGCAGGGGGCGGTGGGGCACTGAAGCTTTCTTT
CDR3 protein: CASRGRWGTEAFF

D gene: TRBD2
clone size: .
V gene: TRBV9
J gene: TRBJ2-2
CDR3 DNA: TGTGCCAGCAGGCCGGGACTAGCGGAGACCGGGGAGCTGTTTTTT
CDR3 protein: CASRPGLAETGELFF

D gene: .
clone size: .
V gene: TRBV19
J gene: TRBJ1-5
CDR3 DNA: TGTGCCAGTAGTATACTTTTTGGCAATCAGCCCCAGCATTTT
CDR3 protein: CASSILFGNQPQHF

D gene: .
clone size: .
V gene: TRBV27
J gene: TRBJ1-6
CDR3 DNA: TGTGCCAGCAATGCAGGGAATTCACCCCTCCACTTT
CDR3 protein: CASNAGNSPLHF

D gene: TRBD2
clone size: .
V gene: TRBV7-9
J gene: TRBJ2-5
CDR3 DNA: TGTGCCAGCAGCCCGATAGCGGGAGGGCCAGGGAAAGAGACCCAGTACTTC
CDR3 protein: CASSPIAGGPGKETQYF

D gene: .
clone size: .
V gene: TRBV6-2/TRBV6-3
J gene: TRBJ1-5
CDR3 DNA: TGTGCCAGCAGCGGACAGTGGAGCAATCAGCCCCAGCATTTT
CDR3 protein: CASSGQWSNQPQHF

D gene: TRBD2
clone size: .
V gene: TRBV5-4
J gene: TRBJ2-3
CDR3 DNA: TGTGCCAGCAGCCCCTCTCCGGGACTAGCGGGAGGGCCTAATACGCAGTATTTT
CDR3 protein: CASSPSPGLAGGPNTQYF

D gene: .
clone size: .
V gene: TRBV20-1
J gene: TRBJ2-7
CDR3 DNA: TGCAGTGCTAGTATACCAACTAGTTTATCTACCGAAGCCTACGAGCAGTACTTC
CDR3 protein: CSASIPTSLSTEAYEQYF

D gene: TRBD1
clone size: .
V gene: TRBV27
J gene: TRBJ1-2
CDR3 DNA: TGTGCCAGCAGATCGCCGGGGCAGGGGGCGAACTATGGCTACACCTTC
CDR3 protein: CASRSPGQGANYGYTF

D gene: .
clone size: .
V gene: TRBV15
J gene: TRBJ1-5
CDR3 DNA: TGTGCCACCAGCAGGCAGGTTAGCGAGCCCCAGCATTTT
CDR3 protein: CATSRQVSEPQHF

D gene: TRBD2
clone size: .
V gene: TRBV6-5
J gene: TRBJ2-7
CDR3 DNA: TGTGCCAGCAAACGACTAGCGGGAGATAGGTACGAGCAGTACTTC
CDR3 protein: CASKRLAGDRYEQYF

D gene: .
clone size: .
V gene: TRBV6-2/TRBV6-3
J gene: TRBJ2-7
CDR3 DNA: TGTGCCAGCAGTTCTGGCGGGGTCTCCTACGAGCAGTACTTC
CDR3 protein: CASSSGGVSYEQYF

D gene: TRBD1
clone size: .
V gene: TRBV5-1
J gene: TRBJ2-3
CDR3 DNA: TGCGCCAGCAGCTACGAGGGGGACAGATTCCCAGATACGCAGTATTTT
CDR3 protein: CASSYEGDRFPDTQYF

D gene: .
clone size: .
V gene: TRBV9
J gene: TRBJ2-5
CDR3 DNA: TGTGCCAGCAGCGATGGAGGGGTCGGGGAGACCCAGTACTTC
CDR3 protein: CASSDGGVGETQYF

D gene: TRBD2
clone size: .
V gene: TRBV24-1
J gene: TRBJ2-5
CDR3 DNA: TGTGCCACCCGGTCTAGCGGGGTAGAGACCCAGTACTTC
CDR3 protein: CATRSSGVETQYF

D gene: .
clone size: once
V gene: TRBV3-1/TRBV3-2
J gene: TRBJ2-1
CDR3 DNA: TGTGCCAGCAGCCAAGAGGAGCATAACAATGAGCAGTTCTTC
CDR3 protein: CASSQEEHNNEQFF

D gene: TRBD1
clone size: .
V gene: TRBV24-1
J gene: TRBJ1-2
CDR3 DNA: TGTGCCACCAGTACAGGGGCGGGCTACACCTTC
CDR3 protein: CATSTGAGYTF

D gene: .
clone size: .
V gene: TRBV19
J gene: TRBJ1-5
CDR3 DNA: TGTGCCAGTAGTATAGATCAGTCACAACATCAGCCCCAGCATTTT
CDR3 protein: CASSIDQSQHQPQHF

D gene: .
clone size: .
V gene: TRBV6-2/TRBV6-3
J gene: TRBJ1-2
CDR3 DNA: TGTGCCAGCAGTTCCACGGGAATCAGCTACACCTTC
CDR3 protein: CASSSTGISYTF

D gene: TRBD1
clone size: .
V gene: TRBV2
J gene: TRBJ2-7
CDR3 DNA: TGTGCCAGCAGTAAGGCAGGGGGACCCTACGAGCAGTACTTC
CDR3 protein: CASSKAGGPYEQYF

D gene: TRBD1
clone size: .
V gene: TRBV15
J gene: TRBJ2-7
CDR3 DNA: TGTGCCACTCAGTGGGGGACAGGGGCGAGTTCCTACGAGCAGTACTTC
CDR3 protein: CATQWGTGASSYEQYF